The 23 T cell receptor beta chains below come from one sample, sequenced in a study of cytomegalovirus exposure and HLA in healthy donors. It was with 60 Vbeta and 13 Jbeta primers that the PCR ran. Sequencing used immunoSEQ multiplex PCR; TCRdb keeps in-frame clones, though not all of them. This table holds 120,000 or so clones, approximately 80% found once. Sample: PBMCs. The receptor source for this set is a male donor in good health and CMV-seronegative.

V gene TRBV9 combines with J gene TRBJ1-1; D gene unclear. The CDR3 is 14 amino acids. Germline CDR1 is SGDLS and CDR2 is YYNGEE. Between the trimmed V and J ends, which lost 6 bases and 1 base, there was a span of 13 bases. The CDR3 DNA sequence: TGTGCCAGCACCACGCCGCGGGGGAACACTGAAGCTTTCTTT. It specifies CASTTPRGNTEAFF.

The chain couples TRBV4-3 to TRBJ1-1, with TRBD1 identical over 8 bases. Germline V gene sequence: CDR1 LGHNA, CDR2 YSLEER. Losses at the gene ends were 0 bases for V and 0 bases for J; bases not matched to a gene: 12. This CDR3 has 19 amino acids. The CDR3: CASSQDGSGTGVMNTEAFF. CDR3 coding DNA: TGCGCCAGCAGCCAAGATGGGTCAGGGACAGGTGTAATGAACACTGAAGCTTTCTTT.

This clone appeared once. CDR3 residues: CASSQDPPASGGWETQYF. CDR3 coding DNA: TGCGCCAGCAGCCAAGATCCTCCTGCTAGCGGGGGGTGGGAGACCCAGTACTTC. The chain joins TRBV4-3 to TRBJ2-5, with 11 positions matching TRBD2. Trimming at V came to 0 bases and at J to 5 bases, leaving 11 bases not matched to a gene. Germline CDR1 and CDR2: LGHNA and YSLEER. The CDR3 loop spans 18 amino acids.

This chain uses TRBV28 with TRBJ1-6; 7 bases match TRBD1. The CDR3 contains 15 residues. V was clipped by 6 bases and J by 10 bases; unmatched bases: 12. Germline CDR1 and CDR2: MDHEN and SYDVKM. The CDR3 nucleotides are TGTGCCAGCAGCTCCGGGGGGGCAGGGGGGTCACCCCTCCACTTT. Translated, it gives CASSSGGAGGSPLHF. Together with reference TRBV28 and TRBJ1-6, the CDR3 gives the full variable domain: DVKVTQSSRYLVKRTGEKVFLECVQDMDHENMFWYRQDPGLGLRLIYFSYDVKMKEKGDIPEGYSVSREKKERFSLILESASTNQTSMYLCASSSGGAGGSPLHFGNGTRLTVT.

The chain is built from TRBV5-1 and TRBJ1-4; D might be TRBD1 (6 bases). Germline lookup yields CDR1 SGHRS and CDR2 YFSETQ. V lost 0 bases, J lost 3 bases, and 15 bases lay in between. CDR3 size: 17 residues. CDR3 in DNA: TGCGCCAGCAGCTTGGACAGGGCGTGGCGGTCTAATGAAAAACTGTTTTTT. Residues: CASSLDRAWRSNEKLFF.

This clone appeared a single time. This chain links TRBV27 with TRBJ1-1; a weak D match, TRBD1 (5 bases). Looked up from germline, CDR1 is MNHEY and CDR2 is SMNVEV (reference sequence). CDR3 size: 14 residues. V shed 8 bases and J shed 6 bases, with 19 bases lying between them. CDR3 DNA sequence: TGTGCCAGCCGGGGGAGGGGATCAGGCCCTGAAGCTTTCTTT. Amino acid sequence: CASRGRGSGPEAFF.

The rearrangement joins TRBV6-4 to TRBJ2-1; 7 nucleotides align to TRBD1. The CDR3 runs 16 residues. Per the germline V gene, CDR1 is MRHNA and CDR2 is SNTAGT. J lost 5 bases, V lost 0 bases, and 7 bases had no gene match. The CDR3 loop is CASSDSCDRVDNEQFF. CDR3 nucleotides: TGTGCCAGCAGTGACTCGTGTGACAGGGTGGACAATGAGCAGTTCTTC.

In nucleotides, the CDR3 is TGTGCCAGTGCCGGACAGGGGAAACTGTTTTTT. This sequence encodes CASAGQGKLFF. J is TRBJ1-4 and V is TRBV19; 9 bases agree with TRBD1. This CDR3 has 11 residues. Germline V gene data show CDR1 as LNHDA and CDR2 as SQIVND (reference sequence). Trimming took 8 bases from V and 11 from J; bases not matched to a gene: 3.

The sample holds a few counts of this clone. One end of the junction varies from germline; a read error may be responsible. The J gene is TRBJ2-7, the V gene TRBV7-9; 10 nucleotides agree with TRBD1. CDR1 is SEHNR, CDR2 FQNEAQ, per germline (reference sequence). The CDR3 is 18 residues long. The CDR3 region has the DNA TGTTCCAGCACCCCTAGGGTCCTGCCCCGGGACAGGGGCCACGAGCAGTACTTC. Translation: CSSTPRVLPRDRGHEQYF.

CDR3 loop: CASSESGGLVYGYTF. CDR3 in DNA: TGTGCCAGCAGTGAATCGGGGGGCTTGGTCTATGGCTACACCTTC. The V and J genes are TRBV25-1 and TRBJ1-2; TRBD1 might be the D (6 bases). The ends were cut back, 1 base at V and 4 bases at J, with 13 bases in the middle. This CDR3 has 15 amino acids. Germline CDR1 and CDR2: MGHDK and SYGVNS.

The chain links TRBV18 to TRBJ1-1, with a possible D match to TRBD1 (5 bases). In germline, CDR1 is KGHSH, CDR2 LQKENI. The CDR3 sequence is 14 residues long. Trimming left V 4 bases short and J 1 base short, with 10 bases between. The CDR3 region is CASSLNRGNTEAFF. For the CDR3, the DNA is TGTGCCAGCTCACTAAATAGGGGGAACACTGAAGCTTTCTTT.

The chain is built from TRBV11-2 and TRBJ2-5, with D tentatively TRBD1 (7 bases). The germline gives CDR1 SGHAT, CDR2 FQNNGV. This CDR3 has 14 amino acids. With 3 bases removed from V and 6 bases from J, the gap between germline ends came to 14 bases. The chain's CDR3 is CASSFQGGRKTQYF. CDR3 DNA: TGTGCCAGCAGCTTCCAGGGGGGCCGAAAGACCCAGTACTTC.

A word on this clone: One junction end disagrees with the germline gene, perhaps due to a read error. The rearrangement joins TRBV7-9 to TRBJ1-2; a weak D match, TRBD1 (5 bases). Looked up from germline, CDR1 is SEHNR and CDR2 is FQNEAQ (reference sequence). The CDR3 loop spans 16 amino acids. The CDR3 sequence: CSSSPPRGSLWDGYTF. The CDR3 DNA is TGTTCCAGCAGCCCACCAAGGGGCTCCCTGTGGGATGGCTACACCTTC.

This rearrangement joins TRBV9 to TRBJ1-3, with a tentative D call TRBD1 (5 bases). With 0 bases removed from V and 4 bases from J, the gap between germline ends came to 11 bases. Germline values: CDR1 SGDLS, CDR2 YYNGEE. The CDR3 has 15 residues. CDR3 in amino acids: CASSVASGLGNTIYF. The CDR3 DNA is TGTGCCAGCAGCGTAGCTTCAGGGCTCGGAAACACCATATATTTT.

V and J are TRBV19 and TRBJ2-3, with 13 bases fitting TRBD2. Trimming at V came to 3 bases and at J to 2 bases, leaving 11 bases not matched to a gene. The CDR3 is 19 amino acids. Germline CDR1 and CDR2: LNHDA and SQIVND (reference sequence). DNA of the CDR3: TGTGCCAGTAGTATCTTCGGGACTAGCGGGACATTTAACACAGATACGCAGTATTTT. Protein product: CASSIFGTSGTFNTDTQYF.

CDR3 DNA sequence: TGTGCCTGGAGTCGGGACAGGGTGACGATCTCTGGGGCCAACGTCCTGACTTTC. Residues: CAWSRDRVTISGANVLTF. The chain links TRBV30 to TRBJ2-6; the match to TRBD1 covers 9 bases. Germline-derived CDR1 and CDR2 are GTSNPN and SVGIG (reference sequence). V lost 2 bases and J lost 0; bases outside the gene matches: 8. The CDR3 totals 18 residues.

This chain connects TRBV11-2 to TRBJ1-5; 9 nucleotides agree with TRBD1. CDR1 SGHAT and CDR2 FQNNGV come from the germline V gene. V was pared by 1 base and J by 5 bases, with 6 bases of the junction left unmatched. This CDR3 is 16 amino acids long. The CDR3 here is CASSLGDRVLDQPQHF. The CDR3 coding sequence is TGTGCCAGCAGCTTAGGGGACAGGGTTCTTGATCAGCCCCAGCATTTT.

This rearrangement joins TRBV19 to TRBJ2-1; no clear D. Germline V gene sequence: CDR1 LNHDA, CDR2 SQIVND (reference sequence). The V gene lost 8 bases and the J gene lost 9 bases, with 14 bases spanning the gap. The CDR3 contains 12 residues. In DNA, the CDR3 is TGTGCCAGTCCTACCCGGTCCGGTGAGCAGTTCTTC. It specifies CASPTRSGEQFF.

The gene calls are TRBV9 and TRBJ2-3, with unresolved D. V lost 7 bases to trimming and J lost 3 bases, with 15 bases between them. This CDR3 has 14 amino acids. Germline V lookup: CDR1 SGDLS, CDR2 YYNGEE. The CDR3 loop reads CASESLTPTDTQYF. The CDR3, as DNA: TGTGCCAGCGAAAGCCTCACCCCGACAGATACGCAGTATTTT.

The sample holds a few counts of this clone. This rearrangement joins TRBV7-8 to TRBJ1-6; a possible D gene is TRBD1 (5 bases). Germline V gives CDR1 SGHVS, CDR2 FQNEAQ. CDR3 size: 16 residues. V was pared by 5 bases and J by 6 bases, with 17 bases between. CDR3 region: CASSPSGGGINSPLHF. The CDR3 nucleotides are TGTGCCAGCAGCCCCTCGGGGGGAGGGATTAATTCACCCCTCCACTTT.

V gene TRBV29-1 combines with J gene TRBJ1-4; maybe TRBD1 (5 bases). The CDR3 is made up of 13 amino acids. V gave up 6 bases and J gave up 8 bases, with 16 bases separating them. Germline CDR1 SQVTM, CDR2 ANQGSEA. CDR3 in amino acids: CSVRDPGREKLFF. Written as DNA, the CDR3 is TGCAGCGTACGGGACCCCGGGAGGGAAAAACTGTTTTTT.

This clone was observed a handful of times. The rearrangement uses TRBV27 and TRBJ1-2; D is unclear. CDR1 and CDR2 (germline): MNHEY, SMNVEV (reference sequence). V was trimmed by 0 bases and J by 1 base, leaving 15 bases between them. The CDR3 length is 17 residues. This CDR3 reads CASSLSRPTPLNYGYTF. DNA for the CDR3: TGTGCCAGCAGTTTATCCAGGCCTACCCCCCTTAACTATGGCTACACCTTC.

Comments on this clone: Germline is not matched at one junction end, which may reflect a read error. The chain is built from TRBV7-9 and TRBJ2-5; 11 positions agree with TRBD2. This CDR3 is 14 amino acids long. The germline V gene encodes CDR1 SEHNR and CDR2 FQNEAQ (reference sequence). The CDR3 bases are TGTGCCGGCAGCCCAGGACTAGCGGGAGAGACCCAGTACTTC. Its protein is CAGSPGLAGETQYF. Full variable domain (remainder filled in from reference TRBV7-9 and TRBJ2-5): DTGVSQNPRHKITKRGQNVTFRCDPISEHNRLYWYRQTLGQGPEFLTYFQNEAQLEKSRLLSDRFSAERPKGSFSTLEIQRTEQGDSAMYLCAGSPGLAGETQYFGPGTRLLVL.